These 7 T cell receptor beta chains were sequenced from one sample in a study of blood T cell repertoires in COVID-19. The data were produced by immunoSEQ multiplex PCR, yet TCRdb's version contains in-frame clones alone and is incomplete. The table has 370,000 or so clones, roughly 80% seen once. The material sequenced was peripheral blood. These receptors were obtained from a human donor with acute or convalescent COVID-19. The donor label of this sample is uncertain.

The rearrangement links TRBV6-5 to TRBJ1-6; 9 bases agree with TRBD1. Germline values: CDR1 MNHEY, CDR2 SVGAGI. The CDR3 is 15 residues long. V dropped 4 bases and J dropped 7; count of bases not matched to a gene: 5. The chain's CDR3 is CASSFRQGGNSPLHF. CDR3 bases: TGTGCCAGCAGTTTCAGACAGGGGGGGAATTCACCCCTCCACTTT.

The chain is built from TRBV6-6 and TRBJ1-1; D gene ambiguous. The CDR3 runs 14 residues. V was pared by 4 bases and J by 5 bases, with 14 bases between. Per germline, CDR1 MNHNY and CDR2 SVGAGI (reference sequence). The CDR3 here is CASSLWTLGTEAFF. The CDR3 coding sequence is TGTGCCAGCAGTTTATGGACTTTGGGGACTGAAGCTTTCTTT.

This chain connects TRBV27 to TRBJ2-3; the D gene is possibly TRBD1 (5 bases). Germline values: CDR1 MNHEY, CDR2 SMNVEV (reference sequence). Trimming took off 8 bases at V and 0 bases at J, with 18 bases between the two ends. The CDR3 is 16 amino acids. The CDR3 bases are TGTGCCAGCGCGAAAGGGGTGAGTGCCAGCACAGATACGCAGTATTTT. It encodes CASAKGVSASTDTQYF.

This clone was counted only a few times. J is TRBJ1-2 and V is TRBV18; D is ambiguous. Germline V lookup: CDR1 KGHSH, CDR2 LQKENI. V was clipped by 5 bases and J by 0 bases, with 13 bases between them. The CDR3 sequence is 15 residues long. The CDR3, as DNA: TGTGCCAGCTCATCTCCTGATTTAGCTAACTATGGCTACACCTTC. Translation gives CASSSPDLANYGYTF.

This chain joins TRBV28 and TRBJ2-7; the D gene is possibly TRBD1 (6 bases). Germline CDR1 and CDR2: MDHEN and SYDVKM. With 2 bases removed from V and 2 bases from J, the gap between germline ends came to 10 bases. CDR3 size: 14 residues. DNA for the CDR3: TGTGCCAGCAGTTTAGCAGGGGCAACCTACGAGCAGTACTTC. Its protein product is CASSLAGATYEQYF.

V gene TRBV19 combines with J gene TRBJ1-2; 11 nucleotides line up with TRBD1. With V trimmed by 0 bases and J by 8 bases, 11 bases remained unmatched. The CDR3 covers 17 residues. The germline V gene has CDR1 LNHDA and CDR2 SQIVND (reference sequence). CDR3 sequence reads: CASSIDWTGGANGGYTF. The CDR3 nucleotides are TGTGCCAGTAGTATAGATTGGACAGGGGGCGCGAATGGAGGCTACACCTTC. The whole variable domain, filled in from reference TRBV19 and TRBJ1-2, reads DGGITQSPKYLFRKEGQNVTLSCEQNLNHDAMYWYRQDPGQGLRLIYYSQIVNDFQKGDIAEGYSVSREKKESFPLTVTSAQKNPTAFYLCASSIDWTGGANGGYTFGSGTRLTVV.

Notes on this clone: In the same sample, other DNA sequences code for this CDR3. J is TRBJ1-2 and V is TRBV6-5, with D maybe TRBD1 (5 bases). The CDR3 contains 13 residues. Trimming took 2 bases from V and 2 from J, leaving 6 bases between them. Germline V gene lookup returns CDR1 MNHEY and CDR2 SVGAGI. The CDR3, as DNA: TGTGCCAGCAGTTACGGGGGGAACTATGGCTACACCTTC. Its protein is CASSYGGNYGYTF.